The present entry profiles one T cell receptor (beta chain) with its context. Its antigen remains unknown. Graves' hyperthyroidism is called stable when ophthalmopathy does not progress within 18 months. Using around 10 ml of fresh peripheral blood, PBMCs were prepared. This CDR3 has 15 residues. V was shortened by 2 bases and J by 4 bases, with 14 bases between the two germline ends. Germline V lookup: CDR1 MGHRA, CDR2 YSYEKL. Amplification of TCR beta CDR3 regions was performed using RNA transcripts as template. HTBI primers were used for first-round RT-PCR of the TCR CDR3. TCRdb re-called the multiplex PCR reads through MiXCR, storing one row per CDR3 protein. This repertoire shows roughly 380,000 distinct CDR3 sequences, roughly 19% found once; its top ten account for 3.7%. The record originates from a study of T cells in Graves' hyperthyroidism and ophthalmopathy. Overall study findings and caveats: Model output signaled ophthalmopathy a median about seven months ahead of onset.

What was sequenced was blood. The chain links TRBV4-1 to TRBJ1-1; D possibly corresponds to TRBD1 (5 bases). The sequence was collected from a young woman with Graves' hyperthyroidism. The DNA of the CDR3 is TGCGCCAGCAGCCAACCGGGACGGAAGATCACTGAAGCTTTCTTT. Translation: CASSQPGRKITEAFF.